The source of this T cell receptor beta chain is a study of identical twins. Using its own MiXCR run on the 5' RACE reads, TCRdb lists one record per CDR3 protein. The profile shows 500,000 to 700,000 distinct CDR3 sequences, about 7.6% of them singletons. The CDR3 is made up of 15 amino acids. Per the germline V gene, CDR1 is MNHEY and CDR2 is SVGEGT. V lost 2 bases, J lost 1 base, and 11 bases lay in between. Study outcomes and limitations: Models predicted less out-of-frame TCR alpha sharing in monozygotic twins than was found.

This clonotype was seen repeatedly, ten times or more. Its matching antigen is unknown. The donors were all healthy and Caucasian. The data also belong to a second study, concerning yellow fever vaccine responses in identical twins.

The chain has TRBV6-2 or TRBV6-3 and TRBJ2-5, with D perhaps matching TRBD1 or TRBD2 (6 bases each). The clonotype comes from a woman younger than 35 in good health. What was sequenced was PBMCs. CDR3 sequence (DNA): TGTGCCAGCAGTTACCGCAGGGGAGGCCAAGAGACCCAGTACTTC. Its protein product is CASSYRRGGQETQYF.